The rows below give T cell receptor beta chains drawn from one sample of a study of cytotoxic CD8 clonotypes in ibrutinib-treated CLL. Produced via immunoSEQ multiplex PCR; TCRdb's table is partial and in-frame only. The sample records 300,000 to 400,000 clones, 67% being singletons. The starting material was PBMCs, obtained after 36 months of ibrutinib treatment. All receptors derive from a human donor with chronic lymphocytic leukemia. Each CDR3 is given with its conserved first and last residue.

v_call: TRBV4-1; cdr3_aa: CASSQGPRGIGELFF
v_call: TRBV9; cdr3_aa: CASSDSAGLDYGYTF
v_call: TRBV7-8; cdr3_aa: CASSFRGPDGYTF
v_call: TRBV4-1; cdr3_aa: CASRASTGELFF
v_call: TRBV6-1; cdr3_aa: CASSWTLNSGNTIYF
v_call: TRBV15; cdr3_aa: CATSLRLAGVEQYF
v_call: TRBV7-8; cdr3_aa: CASSLDTTRYEQYF
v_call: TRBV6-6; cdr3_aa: CASNEGHTDTQYF
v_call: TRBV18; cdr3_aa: CASSTDRWSYNEQFF
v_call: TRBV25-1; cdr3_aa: CASRLAGVSEQFF
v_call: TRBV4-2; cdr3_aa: CASREPGQQYTEAFF
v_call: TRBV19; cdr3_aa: CASSSGQGFGDSPLHF
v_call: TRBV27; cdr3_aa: CASSKRKMNTGELFF
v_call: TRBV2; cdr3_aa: CASSWAGNEKLFF
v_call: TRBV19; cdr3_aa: CATMGALYSNQPQHF
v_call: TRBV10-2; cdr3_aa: CASMWGVYTEAFF
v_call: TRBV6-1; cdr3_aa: CASSRRAQPQHF
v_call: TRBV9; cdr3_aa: CASSVAASGFPNYEQYF
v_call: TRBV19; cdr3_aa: CASSVEALSYNEQFF
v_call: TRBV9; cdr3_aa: CASSVVEEEAFF
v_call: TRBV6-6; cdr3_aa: CASSYSKDFGQGQYF
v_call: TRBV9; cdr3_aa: CASSVGALSYGYTF
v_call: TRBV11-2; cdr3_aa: CASSSARDRVVGYTF
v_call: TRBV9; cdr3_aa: CASSVALGVNSPLHF
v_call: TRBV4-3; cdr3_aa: CASSQGAGGGRSNPYEQYF
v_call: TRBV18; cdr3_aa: CASSPWGLDNQPQHF
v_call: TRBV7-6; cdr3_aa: CASSLGREAEAFF
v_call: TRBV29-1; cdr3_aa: CSVEGAGVAKNIQYF
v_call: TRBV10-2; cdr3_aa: CASSVTGDTGELFF
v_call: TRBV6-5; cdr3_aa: CASSPTRGPQHF
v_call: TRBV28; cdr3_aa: CASRSGTGSVGTEAFF
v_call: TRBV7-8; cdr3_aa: CASYSGTGGGGGYTF
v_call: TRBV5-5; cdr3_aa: CASSLTANTEAFF
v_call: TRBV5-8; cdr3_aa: CASSQIGTANYEQYF
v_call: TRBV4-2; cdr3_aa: CASSQDRGARETQYF
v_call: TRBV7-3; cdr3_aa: CASSLSGYTEAFF
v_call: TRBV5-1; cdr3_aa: CASSLVGGDSNQPQHF
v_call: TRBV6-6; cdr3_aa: CASSYYPEGNTEAFF
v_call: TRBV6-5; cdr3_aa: CASSLGVEVTEAFF
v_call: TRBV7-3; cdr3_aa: CASSPLLNTEAFF
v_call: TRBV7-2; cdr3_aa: CASSPSSGPNEQFF
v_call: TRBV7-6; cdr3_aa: CASSPRTGDYSNQPQHF
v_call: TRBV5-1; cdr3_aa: CASSFSGPSYEQYF
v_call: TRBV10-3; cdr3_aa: CAISEGDRGRIEQFF